The 22 T cell receptor beta chains listed next were all sequenced from one sample in a study of cytotoxic CD8 clonotypes in ibrutinib-treated CLL. Here immunoSEQ multiplex PCR was the method, and the copy in TCRdb shows in-frame clones only, minus some. Of roughly 150,000 clones in the sample, about 80% were seen once. Specimen: PBMCs, collected after 24 months of ibrutinib treatment. The receptors here all came from a human donor with chronic lymphocytic leukemia.

V usage is TRBV7-3 and J usage is TRBJ2-7, with 10 bases lining up with TRBD1. CDR3 length: 15 residues. The V gene's germline CDR1 is SGHTA and CDR2 FQGTGA. The trim removed 5 bases at V and 0 bases at J, leaving 4 bases unmatched. The CDR3 DNA is TGTGCCAGCAGCGCCGGGACAGGGGACTCCTACGAGCAGTACTTC. This translates into CASSAGTGDSYEQYF.

This clone occurred many times. The V gene is TRBV5-5, the J gene TRBJ1-5; D is uncertain. Germline V gives CDR1 SGHKS, CDR2 YYEKEE (reference sequence). The CDR3 sequence is 16 residues long. V dropped 0 bases and J dropped 0 bases, with 10 bases sitting between them. CDR3 protein: CASSLEAVYSNQPQHF. The DNA for the CDR3 is TGTGCCAGCAGCTTGGAGGCGGTCTATAGCAATCAGCCCCAGCATTTT. Full variable domain (missing parts from reference TRBV5-5 and TRBJ1-5): DAGVTQSPTHLIKTRGQQVTLRCSPISGHKSVSWYQQVLGQGPQFIFQYYEKEERGRGNFPDRFSARQFPNYSSELNVNALLLGDSALYLCASSLEAVYSNQPQHFGDGTRLSIL.

This clone has only a few counts. The chain links TRBV4-1 to TRBJ1-1, with D uncertain. V was pared by 3 bases and J by 0 bases, with 8 bases between. The CDR3 extends over 14 amino acids. Germline V gene data show CDR1 as MGHRA and CDR2 as YSYEKL. As DNA, the CDR3 is TGCGCCAGCAGCCAGGAACCAATGAACACTGAAGCTTTCTTT. This codes for CASSQEPMNTEAFF.

The V call is TRBV18, the J call TRBJ1-1, with D hard to call. Germline V lookup: CDR1 KGHSH, CDR2 LQKENI. V lost 2 bases and J 5 bases, leaving 12 bases between the germline ends. The CDR3 spans 14 residues. The CDR3 is CASSPGQADTEAFF. In DNA form, the CDR3 reads TGTGCCAGCTCACCAGGGCAGGCGGATACTGAAGCTTTCTTT.

The chain joins TRBV7-2 to TRBJ2-7; 9 positions agree with TRBD2. The CDR3 contains 15 residues. CDR1 SGHTA and CDR2 FQGNSA come from the germline V gene. Unmatched junction bases numbered 9, after V lost 7 bases and J lost 2 bases. The CDR3 region has the DNA TGTGCCAGCACCAAGTCGGCTAGCGGGACCTACGAGCAGTACTTC. Amino acids: CASTKSASGTYEQYF.

This chain joins TRBV7-2 and TRBJ2-7; 8 positions match TRBD1. The V and J ends lost 5 bases and 8 bases, in that order; junction bases with no gene match: 5. The CDR3 runs 12 residues. Germline V gene data show CDR1 as SGHTA and CDR2 as FQGNSA. The CDR3 DNA sequence: TGTGCCAGCAGCCCGGCAGGGGGCCAGCAGTACTTC. Its protein is CASSPAGGQQYF.

This chain links TRBV7-2 with TRBJ2-5, with TRBD2 matching over 13 bases. With V trimmed by 5 bases and J by 5 bases, 5 bases remained unmatched. Germline CDR1 SGHTA, CDR2 FQGNSA. This CDR3 contains 15 residues. The CDR3 reads CASSPTSGRYETQYF. CDR3 nucleotides: TGTGCCAGCAGCCCGACTAGCGGGAGGTATGAGACCCAGTACTTC.

This rearrangement joins TRBV27 to TRBJ1-5; possibly TRBD1 for D (5 bases). Per the germline V gene, CDR1 is MNHEY and CDR2 is SMNVEV (reference sequence). This CDR3 is built from 14 residues. Trimming stripped 6 bases from V and 0 bases from J, with 9 bases between. For the CDR3, the DNA is TGTGCCAGCAGAGGACACCTTAGCAATCAGCCCCAGCATTTT. It yields the protein CASRGHLSNQPQHF.

This clone was seen ten or more times. This chain uses TRBV2 with TRBJ1-1, with TRBD1 as a possible D gene (5 bases). Germline V gives CDR1 SNHLY, CDR2 FYNNEI. The CDR3 is 12 residues long. The V and J ends lost 3 bases and 6 bases respectively, with 8 bases between them. CDR3 sequence reads: CASSEGRAEAFF. DNA for the CDR3: TGTGCCAGCAGTGAGGGCAGGGCTGAAGCTTTCTTT.

The chain combines TRBV11-2 with TRBJ1-3, with D maybe TRBD1 (6 bases). CDR1 and CDR2 (germline): SGHAT, FQNNGV. The length of the CDR3 is 15 residues. V shed 0 bases and J shed 7 bases, with 13 bases lying between them. The DNA of the CDR3 is TGTGCCAGCAGCTTAGATGTAACAGGGCCGAACACCATATATTTT. Its protein is CASSLDVTGPNTIYF.

This clone was seen only once. The rearrangement joins TRBV10-3 to TRBJ2-3; TRBD1 matches at 7 bases. V trimming: 5 bases; J trimming: 0 bases; junction bases outside the gene matches: 5. From germline, CDR1 is ENHRY and CDR2 SYGVKD. This CDR3 region has 15 residues. The DNA of the CDR3 is TGTGCCATCAGTCGACAGGGTGGGAGCACAGATACGCAGTATTTT. Residues: CAISRQGGSTDTQYF.

The chain is built from TRBV6-1 and TRBJ2-1; TRBD2 matches 7 bases. The V segment lost 8 bases and the J segment 5 bases; nucleotides outside the gene matches: 9. The CDR3 spans 14 residues. CDR1 MNHNS and CDR2 SASEGT come from the germline V gene. The chain's CDR3 is CASRGTTLHNEQFF. CDR3 bases: TGTGCCAGCCGGGGGACTACCCTACACAATGAGCAGTTCTTC.

The chain combines TRBV2 with TRBJ2-2, with D perhaps TRBD1 or TRBD2 (5 bases each). The CDR3 has 11 amino acids. Germline assignment: CDR1 SNHLY and CDR2 FYNNEI. V was shortened by 6 bases and J by 6 bases, with 5 bases between the two germline ends. Written as DNA, the CDR3 is TGTGCCAGCAGGGGGGCCGGGGAGCTGTTTTTT. Translating gives CASRGAGELFF.

This chain uses TRBV7-2 with TRBJ2-7; D remains ambiguous. The CDR3 is 13 residues long. Deletions cut 3 bases from V and 0 bases from J, with 6 bases between. Germline-derived CDR1 and CDR2 are SGHTA and FQGNSA. The CDR3 bases are TGTGCCAGCAGCTTTAACCCCTCCTACGAGCAGTACTTC. As protein: CASSFNPSYEQYF.

The V call is TRBV27, the J call TRBJ2-5; 8 positions agree with TRBD2. The CDR3 sequence is 15 residues long. Trimming at V came to 4 bases and at J to 4 bases, leaving 8 bases not matched to a gene. The germline CDR1 and CDR2 sequences are MNHEY and SMNVEV (reference sequence). The chain's CDR3 is CASSSPGGFRETQYF. The CDR3 DNA sequence: TGTGCCAGCAGTTCACCGGGGGGGTTTCGAGAGACCCAGTACTTC.

The rearrangement links TRBV28 to TRBJ1-6; D gene uncertain. Trimming removed 6 bases at V and 5 bases at J, with 11 bases between. The germline CDR1 and CDR2 sequences are MDHEN and SYDVKM. This CDR3 region has 14 residues. For the CDR3, the DNA is TGTGCCAGCAGGCCCGGGGTCCATAATTCACCCCTCCACTTT. Its protein is CASRPGVHNSPLHF.

V is TRBV27 and J is TRBJ2-7; a weak D match, TRBD2 (7 bases). V was clipped by 2 bases and J by 2 bases, with 10 bases between them. The CDR3 loop spans 14 amino acids. Germline V gene data show CDR1 as MNHEY and CDR2 as SMNVEV (reference sequence). CDR3 nucleotide sequence: TGTGCCAGCAGTTTAGGGGGGGGCCCCTACGAGCAGTACTTC. This sequence encodes CASSLGGGPYEQYF.

The chain is built from TRBV5-6 and TRBJ1-2; 8 nucleotides line up with TRBD1. CDR3 length equals 15 residues. V gave up 4 bases and J gave up 5 bases; unmatched junction bases: 10. Germline-derived CDR1 and CDR2 are SGHDT and YYEEEE. As DNA, the CDR3 is TGTGCCAGCAGCCCGGGGGACAGGCGATGGTATGGCTACACCTTC. Translating gives CASSPGDRRWYGYTF. The variable domain in full, completed from reference TRBV5-6 and TRBJ1-2, reads DAGVTQSPTHLIKTRGQQVTLRCSPKSGHDTVSWYQQALGQGPQFIFQYYEEEERQRGNFPDRFSGHQFPNYSSELNVNALLLGDSALYLCASSPGDRRWYGYTFGSGTRLTVV.

The chain employs TRBV19 and TRBJ2-6; D perhaps matches TRBD2 (6 bases). This CDR3 contains 17 residues. The germline V and J ends were trimmed by 1 base and 3 bases, with 13 bases remaining between them. CDR1 is LNHDA, CDR2 SQIVND, per germline (reference sequence). CDR3 nucleotides: TGTGCCAGTAGTATAGGGACCGGGACTGATGGGGCCAACGTCCTGACTTTC. It codes for CASSIGTGTDGANVLTF.

The count of this clone is one. As DNA, the CDR3 is TGTGCCAGCAGCTTAGTCCCGACAGGGACTAATGAAAAACTGTTTTTT. Protein product: CASSLVPTGTNEKLFF. The chain has TRBV7-6 and TRBJ1-4; 7 bases fit TRBD1. V was clipped by 1 base and J by 2 bases; unmatched bases: 4. Germline CDR1 reads SGHVS; CDR2 reads FNYEAQ. The CDR3 loop spans 16 amino acids.

The chain uses TRBV4-1 and TRBJ1-6; D is uncertain. CDR1 and CDR2 (germline): MGHRA, YSYEKL. This CDR3 region has 14 residues. The V gene lost 4 bases and the J gene lost 6 bases, with 10 bases spanning the gap. The chain's CDR3 is CASSPTETNSPLHF. The CDR3 bases are TGCGCCAGCAGCCCGACGGAAACTAATTCACCCCTCCACTTT.

This chain uses TRBV29-1 with TRBJ2-7; D call uncertain. Trimming stripped 7 bases from V and 4 bases from J, with 8 bases between. Germline CDR1 SQVTM, CDR2 ANQGSEA. CDR3 length equals 10 residues. CDR3 loop: CSAGDYEQYF. The CDR3 DNA follows: TGCAGCGCCGGCGATTACGAGCAGTACTTC.